This TCR beta chain was observed in a study of CXCR3-negative and CXCR3-positive naive CD8 T cells. Study at large: The TRB read total, approximately 150 million, broke down to about 1.5 +/- 0.3 million reads per library. Study-level points and caveats: Relative to memory CD8+ cells, whose diversity was much lower, both naive subsets had comparably high diversity. Naive cells that were CXCR3-positive had more hydrophobic TRB CDR3s (compared with CXCR3-negative naive cells).

Comments on this clonotype: Its antigen is undetermined.

The authors made the TRB cDNA libraries by 5' RACE using UMI labels. With the 5' RACE reads reprocessed, TCRdb shows one record per CDR3 protein and no DNA. The repertoire shows 150,000 or so distinct CDR3 sequences; the top ten hold about 0.44%. Germline V gene lookup returns CDR1 SGDLS and CDR2 YYNGEE. The CDR3 length is 15 residues. Sorts that each held 300,000 cells were run in triplicate for every CD8+ T cell subset. Among CD8+ T cells, naive ones were CD45RO-CCR7+CD27+CD95-. The sequenced sample was naive CXCR3+ CD8+ T cells from blood. Subset defined: CD45RO-CCR7+CD27+CD95- naive CD8+ T cells expressing CXCR3 (TNR3+). The origin of this receptor is a human donor in good health. Some clones in this sample may be carry-over from other donors' samples. V and J are TRBV9 and TRBJ1-4; TCRdb reports TRBD1, a call that lacks DNA to check it against. CDR3 protein: CASSAEGRSNEKLFF.